These 11 T cell receptor beta chains were all obtained from the same sample, sequenced in a study of blood T cell repertoires in COVID-19. Profiling relied on immunoSEQ multiplex PCR, and the TCRdb table lists in-frame clones only, not all of them. The sample shows roughly 380,000 clones, more than 70% of them seen only once. The sequenced material came from PBMCs or T cells enriched from blood (not recorded which). These receptor sequences come from a man aged 25-45 years who had recovered from COVID-19.

The rearrangement links TRBV11-2 to TRBJ1-2; D may be TRBD1 (5 bases). Germline CDR1 is SGHAT and CDR2 is FQNNGV. Trimming removed 1 base from V and 6 bases from J, with 9 bases in between. The length of the CDR3 is 13 residues. The CDR3 nucleotides read TGTGCCAGCAGCTTAGCTTGGGGGGATGGCTACACCTTC. This codes for CASSLAWGDGYTF.

The chain is built from TRBV6-2 or TRBV6-3 and TRBJ2-2; 9 bases map to TRBD1. This CDR3 is 16 amino acids long. CDR1 MNHEY and CDR2 SVGEGT come from the germline V gene. V lost 1 base, J lost 4 bases, and 4 bases stayed unmatched. The CDR3 is CASSYWDRVATGELFF. CDR3 DNA sequence: TGTGCCAGCAGTTACTGGGACAGGGTGGCCACCGGGGAGCTGTTTTTT.

The rearrangement uses TRBV18 and TRBJ1-1; unclear D gene. Germline CDR1 reads KGHSH; CDR2 reads LQKENI. CDR3 length: 15 amino acids. Trimming stripped 3 bases from V and 0 bases from J, with 11 bases between. CDR3 amino acids: CASSPWPLMNTEAFF. The DNA for the CDR3 is TGTGCCAGCTCACCGTGGCCTCTCATGAACACTGAAGCTTTCTTT. The full variable domain, rest sourced from reference TRBV18 and TRBJ1-1, is NAGVMQNPRHLVRRRGQEARLRCSPMKGHSHVYWYRQLPEEGLKFMVYLQKENIIDESGMPKERFSAEFPKEGPSILRIQQVVRGDSAAYFCASSPWPLMNTEAFFGQGTRLTVV.

The rearrangement joins TRBV7-9 to TRBJ2-7; possible D gene TRBD1, 6 bases. Trimming took 2 bases from V and 6 from J, leaving 17 bases between them. The CDR3 has 15 residues. The germline gives CDR1 SEHNR, CDR2 FQNEAQ (reference sequence). The CDR3 DNA reads TGTGCCAGCAGCTTATTGGCAGGGGAAACCCTCGAGCAGTACTTC. Its translation is CASSLLAGETLEQYF. The full variable domain, with the rest looked up from reference TRBV7-9 and TRBJ2-7, is DTGVSQNPRHKITKRGQNVTFRCDPISEHNRLYWYRQTLGQGPEFLTYFQNEAQLEKSRLLSDRFSAERPKGSFSTLEIQRTEQGDSAMYLCASSLLAGETLEQYFGPGTRLTVT.

The chain employs TRBV7-3 and TRBJ1-2, with D possibly being TRBD1 (6 bases). The V end was cut by 5 bases, the J end by 6 bases, with 19 bases between. Germline-derived CDR1 and CDR2 are SGHTA and FQGTGA. This CDR3 has 15 amino acids. The CDR3 spells CASSPWPGALDGYTF. The CDR3 DNA sequence: TGTGCCAGCAGCCCATGGCCAGGGGCCCTTGATGGCTACACCTTC.

V and J are TRBV9 and TRBJ2-2; D might be TRBD2 (8 bases). Germline V gene data show CDR1 as SGDLS and CDR2 as YYNGEE. V was pared by 3 bases and J by 4 bases, with 16 bases between. The CDR3 has 16 residues. The CDR3 region has the DNA TGTGCCAGCAGCGATCGGGAGGGGGCGGGCACCGGGGAGCTGTTTTTT. Amino acids: CASSDREGAGTGELFF.

The rearrangement joins TRBV23-1 to TRBJ1-2, with D maybe TRBD1 (5 bases). TRBV23-1 counts as an open reading frame of uncertain function. The V and J ends lost 3 bases and 3 bases respectively, with 17 bases between them. This CDR3 contains 16 residues. CDR3 in DNA: TGCGCCAGCAGTCAGTCCGGGACGGGGGGACACTATGGCTACACCTTC. The encoded protein is CASSQSGTGGHYGYTF.

V usage is TRBV29-1 and J usage is TRBJ1-1; 7 bases fit TRBD1. Germline CDR1 and CDR2: SQVTM and ANQGSEA. The trim removed 0 bases at V and 0 bases at J, leaving 4 bases unmatched. This CDR3 comprises 15 residues. This chain's CDR3 is CSVEDRGQMNTEAFF. The CDR3 DNA sequence: TGCAGCGTTGAAGATCGGGGACAGATGAACACTGAAGCTTTCTTT.

The CDR3: CASSQDGDRDYEQYF. The CDR3, as DNA: TGTGCCAGCAGCCAAGATGGGGACAGGGACTACGAGCAGTACTTC. The V call is TRBV4-2, the J call TRBJ2-7, with 9 bases lining up with TRBD1. Trimming took 0 bases from V and 3 from J; bases not matched to a gene: 3. This CDR3 spans 15 amino acids. CDR1 LGHNA and CDR2 YNFKEQ come from the germline V gene.

Remarks on this clone: The junction departs from germline at one end; a sequencing error may be responsible. The chain has TRBV7-9 and TRBJ2-5, with 9 bases lining up with TRBD2. The CDR3 is made up of 12 amino acids. Per the germline V gene, CDR1 is SEHNR and CDR2 is FQNEAQ (reference sequence). The CDR3 DNA reads as TGTGCCAGCAGCTTTGTAGCGGGGGCCCCTCACTTC. This encodes CASSFVAGAPHF.

The chain recombines TRBV4-1 with TRBJ2-5; D is undetermined. The CDR3 is made up of 14 amino acids. CDR1 is MGHRA and CDR2 is YSYEKL in the germline V gene. Trimming took off 2 bases at V and 2 bases at J, with 9 bases between the two ends. The CDR3 loop is CASSQLTGQETQYF. The CDR3 nucleotides read TGCGCCAGCAGCCAACTTACCGGTCAAGAGACCCAGTACTTC.